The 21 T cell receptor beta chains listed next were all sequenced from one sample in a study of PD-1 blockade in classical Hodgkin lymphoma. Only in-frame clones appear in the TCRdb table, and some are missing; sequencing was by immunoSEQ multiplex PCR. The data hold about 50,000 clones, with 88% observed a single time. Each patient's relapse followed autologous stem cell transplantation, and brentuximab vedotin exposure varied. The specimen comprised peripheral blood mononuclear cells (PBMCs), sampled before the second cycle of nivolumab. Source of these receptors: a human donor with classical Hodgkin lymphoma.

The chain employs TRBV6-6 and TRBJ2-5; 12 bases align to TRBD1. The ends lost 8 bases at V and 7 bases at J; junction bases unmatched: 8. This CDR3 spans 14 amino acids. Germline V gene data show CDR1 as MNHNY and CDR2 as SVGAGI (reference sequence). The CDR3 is CASGPGQGAGTQYF. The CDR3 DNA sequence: TGTGCCAGCGGACCGGGACAGGGGGCGGGGACCCAGTACTTC.

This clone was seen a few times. CDR3 amino acids: CASSFLTGENIQYF. The CDR3 region has the DNA TGCGCCAGCAGCTTCCTTACAGGGGAAAACATTCAGTACTTC. The chain couples TRBV5-1 to TRBJ2-4, with TRBD1 identical over 7 bases. Germline trimming cut 2 bases from V and 5 bases from J; bases unmatched to any gene: 4. The length of the CDR3 is 14 residues. Per germline, CDR1 SGHRS and CDR2 YFSETQ.

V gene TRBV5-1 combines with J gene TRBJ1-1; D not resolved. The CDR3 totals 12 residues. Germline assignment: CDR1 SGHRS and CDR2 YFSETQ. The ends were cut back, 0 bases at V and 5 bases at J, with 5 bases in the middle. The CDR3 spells CASSLDRTEAFF. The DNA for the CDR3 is TGCGCCAGCAGCTTGGACCGGACTGAAGCTTTCTTT.

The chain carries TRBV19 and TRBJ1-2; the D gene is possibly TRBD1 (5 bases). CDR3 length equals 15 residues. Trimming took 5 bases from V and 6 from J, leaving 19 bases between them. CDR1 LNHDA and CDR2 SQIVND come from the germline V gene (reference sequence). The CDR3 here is CASSALLGKGDGYTF. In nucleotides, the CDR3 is TGTGCCAGTAGTGCCCTCCTAGGAAAAGGGGATGGCTACACCTTC.

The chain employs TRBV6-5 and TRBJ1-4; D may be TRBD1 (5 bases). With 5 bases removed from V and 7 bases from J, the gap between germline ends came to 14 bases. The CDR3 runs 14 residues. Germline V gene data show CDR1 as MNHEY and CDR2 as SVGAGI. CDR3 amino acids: CASSDRDWREKLFF. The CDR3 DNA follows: TGTGCCAGCAGTGACCGGGACTGGCGTGAAAAACTGTTTTTT.

The CDR3 is CASSLAGMNTEAFF. In DNA form, the CDR3 reads TGCGCCAGCAGCTTGGCCGGGATGAACACTGAAGCTTTCTTT. The chain joins TRBV5-1 to TRBJ1-1; D is ambiguous. Germline lookup yields CDR1 SGHRS and CDR2 YFSETQ. The CDR3 length is 14 residues. V lost 0 bases and J 0 bases, leaving 6 bases between the germline ends.

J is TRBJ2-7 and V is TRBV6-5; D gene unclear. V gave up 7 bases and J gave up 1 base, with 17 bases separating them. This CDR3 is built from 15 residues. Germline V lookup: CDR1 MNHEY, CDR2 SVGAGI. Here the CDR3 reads CASTNGKGISYEQYF. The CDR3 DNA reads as TGTGCCAGCACCAATGGGAAAGGGATTTCCTACGAGCAGTACTTC.

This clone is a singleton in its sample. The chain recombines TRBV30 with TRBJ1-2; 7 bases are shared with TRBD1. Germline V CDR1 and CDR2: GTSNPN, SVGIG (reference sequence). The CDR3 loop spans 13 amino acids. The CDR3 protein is CAIDRDSGYGYTF. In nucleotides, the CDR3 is TGTGCAATAGACAGGGACTCCGGCTATGGCTACACCTTC.

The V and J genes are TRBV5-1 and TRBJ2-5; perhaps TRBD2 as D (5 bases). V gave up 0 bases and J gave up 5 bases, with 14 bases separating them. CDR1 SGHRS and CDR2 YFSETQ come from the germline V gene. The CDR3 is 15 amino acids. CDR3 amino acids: CASSLGLVEGETQYF. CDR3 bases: TGCGCCAGCAGCTTGGGATTAGTAGAGGGTGAGACCCAGTACTTC.

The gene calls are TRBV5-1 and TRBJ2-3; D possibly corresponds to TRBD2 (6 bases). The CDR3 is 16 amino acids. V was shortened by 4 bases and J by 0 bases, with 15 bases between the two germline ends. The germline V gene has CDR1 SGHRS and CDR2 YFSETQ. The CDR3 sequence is CASSPGTHTSTDTQYF. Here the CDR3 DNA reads TGCGCCAGCAGCCCGGGGACTCATACTAGCACAGATACGCAGTATTTT.

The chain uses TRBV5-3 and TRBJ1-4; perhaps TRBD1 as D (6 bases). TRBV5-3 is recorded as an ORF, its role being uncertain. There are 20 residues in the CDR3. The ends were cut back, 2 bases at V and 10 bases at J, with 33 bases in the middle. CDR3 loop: CARSFQVWLIEGGRFLKLFF. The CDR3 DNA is TGTGCCAGAAGCTTTCAGGTGTGGCTGATCGAAGGGGGGAGGTTTTTAAAACTGTTTTTT.

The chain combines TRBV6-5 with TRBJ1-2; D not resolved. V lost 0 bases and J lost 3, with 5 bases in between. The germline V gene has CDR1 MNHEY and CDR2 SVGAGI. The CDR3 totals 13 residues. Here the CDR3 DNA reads TGTGCCAGCAGTTACTCGAAGGACTATGGCTACACCTTC. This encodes CASSYSKDYGYTF.

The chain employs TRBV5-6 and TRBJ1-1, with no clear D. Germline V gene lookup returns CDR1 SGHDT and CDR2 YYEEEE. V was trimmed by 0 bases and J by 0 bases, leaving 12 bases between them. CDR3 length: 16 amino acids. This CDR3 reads CASSLAWGGMNTEAFF. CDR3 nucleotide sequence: TGTGCCAGCAGCTTGGCCTGGGGAGGTATGAACACTGAAGCTTTCTTT.

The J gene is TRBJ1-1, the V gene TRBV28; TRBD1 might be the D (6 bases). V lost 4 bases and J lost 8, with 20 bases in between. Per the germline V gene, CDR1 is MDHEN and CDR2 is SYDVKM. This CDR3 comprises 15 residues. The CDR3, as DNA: TGTGCCAGCAGTTCCCCTGCGGACAGTCGCCGGGAAGCTTTCTTT. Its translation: CASSSPADSRREAFF.

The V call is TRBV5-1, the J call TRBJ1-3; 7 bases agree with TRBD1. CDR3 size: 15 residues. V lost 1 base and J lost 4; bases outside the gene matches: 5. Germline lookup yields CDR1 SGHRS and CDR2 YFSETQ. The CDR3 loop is CASSLSQGQGNTIYF. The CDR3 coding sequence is TGCGCCAGCAGCTTGTCCCAGGGACAGGGAAACACCATATATTTT.

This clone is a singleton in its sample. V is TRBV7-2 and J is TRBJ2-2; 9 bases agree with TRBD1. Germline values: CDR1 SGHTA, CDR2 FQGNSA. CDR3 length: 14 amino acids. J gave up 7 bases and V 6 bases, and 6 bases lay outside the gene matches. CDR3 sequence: CASRMTGGNGELFF. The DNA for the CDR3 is TGTGCCAGCAGGATGACAGGGGGAAACGGGGAGCTGTTTTTT.

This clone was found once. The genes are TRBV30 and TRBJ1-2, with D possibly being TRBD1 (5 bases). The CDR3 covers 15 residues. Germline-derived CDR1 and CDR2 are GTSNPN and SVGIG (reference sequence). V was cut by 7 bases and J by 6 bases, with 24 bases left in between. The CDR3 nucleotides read TGTGCCTCTGAAACCGGGGGTTGGAGCCAGAATGGCTACACCTTC. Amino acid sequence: CASETGGWSQNGYTF.

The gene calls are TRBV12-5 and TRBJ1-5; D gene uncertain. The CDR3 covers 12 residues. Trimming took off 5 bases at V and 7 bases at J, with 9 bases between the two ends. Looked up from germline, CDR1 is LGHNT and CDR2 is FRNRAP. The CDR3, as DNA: TGTGCTAGTGGTCTGGGTGGGCAGCCCCAGCATTTT. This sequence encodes CASGLGGQPQHF.

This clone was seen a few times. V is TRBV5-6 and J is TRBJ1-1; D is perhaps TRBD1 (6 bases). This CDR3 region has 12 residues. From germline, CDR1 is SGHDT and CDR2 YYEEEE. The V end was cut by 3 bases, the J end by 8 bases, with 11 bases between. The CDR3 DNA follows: TGTGCCAGCAGCTGGTTCGGGACAGAAGCTTTCTTT. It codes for CASSWFGTEAFF.

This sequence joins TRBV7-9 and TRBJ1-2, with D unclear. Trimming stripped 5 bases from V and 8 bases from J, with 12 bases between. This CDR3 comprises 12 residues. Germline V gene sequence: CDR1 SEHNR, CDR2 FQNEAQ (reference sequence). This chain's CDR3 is CASSQSGEGYTF. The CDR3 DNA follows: TGTGCCAGCAGCCAGAGCGGTGAGGGCTACACCTTC.

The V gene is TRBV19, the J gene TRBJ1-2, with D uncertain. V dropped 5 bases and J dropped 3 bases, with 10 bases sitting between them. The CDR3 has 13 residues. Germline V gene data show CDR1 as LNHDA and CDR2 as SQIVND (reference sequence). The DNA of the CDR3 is TGTGCCAGTAGTTGGGCAGTTGACTATGGCTACACCTTC. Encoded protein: CASSWAVDYGYTF. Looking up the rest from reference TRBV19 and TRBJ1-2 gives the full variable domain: DGGITQSPKYLFRKEGQNVTLSCEQNLNHDAMYWYRQDPGQGLRLIYYSQIVNDFQKGDIAEGYSVSREKKESFPLTVTSAQKNPTAFYLCASSWAVDYGYTFGSGTRLTVV.